This is a list of T cell receptor beta chains from one sample in a study of Ad26.COV2.S vaccination and SARS-CoV-2 variants. TCRdb's table, derived via immunoSEQ multiplex PCR, lists solely in-frame clones and lacks some. This sample carries hundreds of thousands of clones, approximately 90% of them seen once, and the ten largest clones take 6.4%. The sample in question was peripheral blood, obtained in a trial of Ad26.COV2.S vaccine versus placebo. The receptors come from a person between 18 and 65 years old who received the Ad26.COV2.S COVID-19 vaccine or a placebo. CDR3s include the opening cysteine and the closing phenylalanine or tryptophan.

j_gene,v_gene,CDR3aa
TRBJ1-1,TRBV14,CASSRLNTEAFF
TRBJ2-1,TRBV7-8,CASSRGQPVPGLAQLSYNEQFF
TRBJ2-1,TRBV7-9,CASSFQTGHQDEQFF
TRBJ2-6,TRBV2,CANEGGHGANVLTF
TRBJ2-1,TRBV19,CASSKVTVTYNEQFF
TRBJ1-1,TRBV4-3,CASSQAGGGNTEAFF
TRBJ2-7,TRBV19,CASSSPGQGRYEQYF
TRBJ2-6,TRBV3-1/TRBV3-2,CASRTSSGANVLTF
TRBJ1-2,TRBV6-5,CASSYSGAGNYGYTF
TRBJ1-1,TRBV19,CASSSQGENTEAFF
TRBJ1-1,TRBV25-1,CASSELTEAFF
TRBJ2-5,TRBV7-9,CASSPAETQYF
TRBJ2-5,TRBV3-1/TRBV3-2,CASSQVQETQYF
TRBJ2-6,TRBV30,CAWSSGANVLTF
TRBJ2-7,TRBV9,CASSADTYRGSYEQYF
TRBJ2-1,TRBV11-3,CASSLGGPSYNEQFF
TRBJ2-1,TRBV7-9,CASSPGTAAPEQFF
TRBJ1-5,TRBV10-3,CAISVGQGFGQPQHF
TRBJ2-7,TRBV11-3,CASSLRGDYEQYF
TRBJ2-1,TRBV30,CAWLGGTGGSNEQFF
TRBJ2-1,TRBV5-6,CASSLEVGRGYNEQFF
TRBJ1-1,TRBV5-1,CASGGYAGMNTEAFF
TRBJ1-1,TRBV5-1,CASSSTGVVTEAFF
TRBJ2-7,TRBV9,CASSADPETYEQYF
TRBJ2-4,TRBV2,CASNRGDRVVDIQYF
TRBJ1-2,TRBV29-1,CSVVRSGQGGVGYTF
TRBJ2-3,TRBV5-6,CASSLAGVAGRGADTQYF
TRBJ1-1,TRBV7-2,CASGTELNTEAFF
TRBJ2-3,TRBV3-1/TRBV3-2,CASSPRQVAPQYF
TRBJ1-3,TRBV4-3,CASSQELGHPGNTIYF
TRBJ1-1,TRBV15,CATSRDRDIKGTEAFF
TRBJ1-2,TRBV6-5,CASTVGQPLSGYTF
TRBJ1-1,TRBV19,CASSITGMNTEAFF
TRBJ2-4,TRBV4-3,CASSQFGPGELAAKNIQYF
TRBJ1-2,TRBV20-1,CSARSTYGYTF
TRBJ1-2,TRBV30,CAWGDSINYGYTF
TRBJ1-2,TRBV5-1,CASSPDPLSYGYTF
TRBJ2-5,TRBV11-2,CASSLGLAGVQETQYF
TRBJ1-2,TRBV11-2,CASSLAHLSYGYTF
TRBJ1-5,TRBV15,CATSIGAGNQPQHF
TRBJ2-7,TRBV4-2,CASSHGPYEQYF
TRBJ2-7,TRBV6-5,CASSYSSPPGHYEQYF
TRBJ1-1,TRBV4-3,CASSQGAGRTNTEAFF